The rows below give T cell receptor beta chains drawn from one sample of a study of early T cells in non-severe SARS-CoV-2 infection. TCRdb re-derived calls from the 5' RACE reads in MiXCR, one entry per CDR3 protein. The data contain 40,000 to 50,000 distinct CDR3 sequences, more than 4.5% of them singletons. This specimen consisted of whole blood, obtained at baseline. The source is an adult who was a healthcare worker with PCR-confirmed SARS-CoV-2 infection or an uninfected control (not recorded which). The CDR3 runs from the conserved cysteine through the conserved F or W. The D gene is left open where the match is weak. Size values are once, few and many counts, or a class for expanded clones, and some rows have none.

D,J,size,V,CDR3,DNA
.,TRBJ2-7,few,TRBV6-5,CASSPFRRAPYEQYF,TGTGCCAGCAGTCCCTTTAGGCGGGCCCCGTACGAGCAGTACTTC
.,TRBJ1-4,many,TRBV11-2,CASSLASKRELFF,TGTGCCAGCAGCTTGGCCTCCAAGCGGGAACTGTTTTTT
TRBD1,TRBJ2-3,many,TRBV29-1,CSVAVTGATDTQYF,TGCAGCGTCGCCGTCACAGGGGCCACAGATACGCAGTATTTT
.,TRBJ2-4,.,TRBV30,CAWSVLRTIGKNIQYF,TGTGCCTGGAGTGTACTGCGGACAATCGGCAAAAACATTCAGTACTTC
TRBD1,TRBJ1-1,medium-sized,TRBV11-2,CASSPGQGEAFF,TGTGCCAGCAGCCCGGGACAGGGAGAAGCTTTCTTT
.,TRBJ2-5,many,TRBV7-3,CASSLKPRETQYF,TGTGCCAGCAGCTTAAAACCTCGTGAGACCCAGTACTTC
TRBD2,TRBJ2-7,.,TRBV7-2,CASSRDVAGEEYF,TGTGCCAGCAGCCGTGACGTGGCGGGAGAGGAGTACTTC
.,TRBJ1-6,many,TRBV6-5,CASSSPNSPLHF,TGTGCCAGCAGTTCCCCGAATTCACCCCTCCACTTT
.,TRBJ1-2,many,TRBV12-3/TRBV12-4,CASSQGPSGYTF,TGTGCCAGCAGTCAGGGACCTAGTGGCTACACCTTC
.,TRBJ2-5,few,TRBV15,CATSSRGEETQYF,TGTGCCACCAGCTCGCGGGGAGAAGAGACCCAGTACTTC
TRBD2,TRBJ2-5,.,TRBV28,CASSSAGLAGVGETQYF,TGTGCCAGCAGTTCTGCCGGGCTAGCGGGAGTCGGGGAGACCCAGTACTTC